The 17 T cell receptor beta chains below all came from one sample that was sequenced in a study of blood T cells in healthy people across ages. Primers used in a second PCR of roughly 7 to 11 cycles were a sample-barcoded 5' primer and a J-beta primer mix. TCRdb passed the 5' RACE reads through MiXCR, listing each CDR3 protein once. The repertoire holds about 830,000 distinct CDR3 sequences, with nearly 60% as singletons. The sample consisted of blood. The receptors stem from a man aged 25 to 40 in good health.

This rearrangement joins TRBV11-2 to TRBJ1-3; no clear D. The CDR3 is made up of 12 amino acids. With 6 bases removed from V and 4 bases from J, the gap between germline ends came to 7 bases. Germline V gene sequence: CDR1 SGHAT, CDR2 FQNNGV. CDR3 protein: CASRTLGNTIYF. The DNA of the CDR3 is TGTGCCAGCAGGACCCTAGGAAACACCATATATTTT.

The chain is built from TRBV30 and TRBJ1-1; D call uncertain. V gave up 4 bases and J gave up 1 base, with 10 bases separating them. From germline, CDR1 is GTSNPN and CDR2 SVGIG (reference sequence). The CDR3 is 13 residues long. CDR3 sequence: CAWTLSWNTEAFF. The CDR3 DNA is TGTGCCTGGACCCTGAGCTGGAACACTGAAGCTTTCTTT.

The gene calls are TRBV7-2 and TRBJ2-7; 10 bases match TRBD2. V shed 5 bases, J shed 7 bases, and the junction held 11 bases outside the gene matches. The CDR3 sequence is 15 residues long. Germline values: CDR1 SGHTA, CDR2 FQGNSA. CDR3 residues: CASSQALAGVREQYF. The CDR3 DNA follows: TGTGCCAGCAGCCAAGCTCTAGCGGGAGTGCGAGAGCAGTACTTC. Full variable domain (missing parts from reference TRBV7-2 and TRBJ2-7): GAGVSQSPSNKVTEKGKDVELRCDPISGHTALYWYRQSLGQGLEFLIYFQGNSAPDKSGLPSDRFSAERTGGSVSTLTIQRTQQEDSAVYLCASSQALAGVREQYFGPGTRLTVT.

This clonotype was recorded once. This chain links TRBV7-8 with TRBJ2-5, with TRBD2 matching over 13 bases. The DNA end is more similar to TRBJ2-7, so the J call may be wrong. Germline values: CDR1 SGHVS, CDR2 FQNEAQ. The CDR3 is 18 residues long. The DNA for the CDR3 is TGTGCCAGCAGCTTAGGGACTAGCGGGAGTCTAGTTTCGCGCGAGCAGTACTTC. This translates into CASSLGTSGSLVSREQYF.

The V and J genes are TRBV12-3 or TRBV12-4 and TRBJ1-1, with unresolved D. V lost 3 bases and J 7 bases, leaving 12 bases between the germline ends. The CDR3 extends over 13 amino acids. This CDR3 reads CASSFSPLGEAFF. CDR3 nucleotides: TGTGCCAGCAGTTTTAGCCCTCTAGGTGAAGCTTTCTTT.

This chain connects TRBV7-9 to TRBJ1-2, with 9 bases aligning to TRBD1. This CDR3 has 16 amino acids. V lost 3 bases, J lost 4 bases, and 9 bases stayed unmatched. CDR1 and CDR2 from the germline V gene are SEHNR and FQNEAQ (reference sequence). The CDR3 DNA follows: TGTGCCAGCAGCTTTCAGCCTAGGGACAGGGCCTATGGCTACACCTTC. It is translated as CASSFQPRDRAYGYTF.

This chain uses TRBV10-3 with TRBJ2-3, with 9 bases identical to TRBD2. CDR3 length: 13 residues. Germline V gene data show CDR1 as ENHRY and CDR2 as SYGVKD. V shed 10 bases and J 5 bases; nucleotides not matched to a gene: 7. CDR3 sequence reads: CATLPTSGDTQYF. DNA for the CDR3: TGTGCCACACTGCCGACTAGCGGAGATACGCAGTATTTT.

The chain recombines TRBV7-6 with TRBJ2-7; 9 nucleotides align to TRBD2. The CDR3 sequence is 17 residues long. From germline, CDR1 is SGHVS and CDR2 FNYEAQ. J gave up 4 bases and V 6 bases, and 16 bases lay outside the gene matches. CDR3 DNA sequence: TGTGCCAGCAGTCTCCTCGGCGGGAGGGGCAGTATATACGAGCAGTACTTC. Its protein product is CASSLLGGRGSIYEQYF.

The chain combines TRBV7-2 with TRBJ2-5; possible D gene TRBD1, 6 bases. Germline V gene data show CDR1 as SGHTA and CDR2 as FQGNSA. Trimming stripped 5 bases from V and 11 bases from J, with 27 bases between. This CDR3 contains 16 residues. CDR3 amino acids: CASSPMSNPGHGEQYF. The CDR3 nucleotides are TGTGCCAGCAGCCCCATGAGCAATCCGGGACATGGGGAGCAGTACTTC. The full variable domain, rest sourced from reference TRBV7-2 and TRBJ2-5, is GAGVSQSPSNKVTEKGKDVELRCDPISGHTALYWYRQSLGQGLEFLIYFQGNSAPDKSGLPSDRFSAERTGGSVSTLTIQRTQQEDSAVYLCASSPMSNPGHGEQYFGPGTRLLVL.

CDR3 nucleotides: TGCAGTGCTAGAGATCTCCGGGAGGATGGCTACACCTTC. Translated: CSARDLREDGYTF. This chain joins TRBV20-1 and TRBJ1-2; D gene unclear. The V end lost 0 bases, the J end lost 6 bases, and 11 bases lay between the germline ends. The CDR3 spans 13 residues. Germline CDR1 is DFQATT and CDR2 is SNEGSKA (reference sequence).

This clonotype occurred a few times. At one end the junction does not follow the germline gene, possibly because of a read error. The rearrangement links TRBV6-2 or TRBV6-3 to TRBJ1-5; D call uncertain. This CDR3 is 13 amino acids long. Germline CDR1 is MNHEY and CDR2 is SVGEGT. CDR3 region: CASSASSHQPQHF. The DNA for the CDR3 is TGTGCCAGCAGTGCGAGTAGCCATCAGCCCCAGCATTTT.

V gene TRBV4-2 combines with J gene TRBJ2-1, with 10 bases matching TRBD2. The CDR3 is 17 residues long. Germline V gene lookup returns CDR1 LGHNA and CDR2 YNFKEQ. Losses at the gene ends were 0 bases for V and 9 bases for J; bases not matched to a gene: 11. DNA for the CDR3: TGTGCCAGCAGCCAAGATTCCCCGACTAGCGGGCGAGTTGAGCAGTTCTTC. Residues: CASSQDSPTSGRVEQFF.

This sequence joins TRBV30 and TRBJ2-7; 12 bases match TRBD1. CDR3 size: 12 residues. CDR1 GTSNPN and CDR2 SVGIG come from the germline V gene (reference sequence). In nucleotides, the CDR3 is TGTGTCCTGGGACAGGGGGCATACGAGCAGTACTTC. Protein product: CVLGQGAYEQYF.

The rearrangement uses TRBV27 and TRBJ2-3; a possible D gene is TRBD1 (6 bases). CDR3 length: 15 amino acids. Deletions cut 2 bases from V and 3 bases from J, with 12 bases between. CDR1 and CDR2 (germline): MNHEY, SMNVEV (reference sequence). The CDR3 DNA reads TGTGCCAGCAGTTTAGGAGAAAGGGGGACAGATACGCAGTATTTT. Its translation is CASSLGERGTDTQYF.

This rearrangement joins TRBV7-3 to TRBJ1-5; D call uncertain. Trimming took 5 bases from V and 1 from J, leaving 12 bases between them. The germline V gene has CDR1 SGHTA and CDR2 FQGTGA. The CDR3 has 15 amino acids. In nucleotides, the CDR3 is TGTGCCAGCAGCCCCCCAGTAGTCAGCAATCAGCCCCAGCATTTT. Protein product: CASSPPVVSNQPQHF.

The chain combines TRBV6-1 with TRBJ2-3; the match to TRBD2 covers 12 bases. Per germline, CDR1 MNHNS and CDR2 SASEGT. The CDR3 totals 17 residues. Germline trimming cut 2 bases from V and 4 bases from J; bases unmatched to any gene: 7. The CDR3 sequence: CASSEQIRLAGADTQYF. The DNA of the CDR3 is TGTGCCAGCAGTGAACAAATTAGACTAGCGGGAGCAGATACGCAGTATTTT.

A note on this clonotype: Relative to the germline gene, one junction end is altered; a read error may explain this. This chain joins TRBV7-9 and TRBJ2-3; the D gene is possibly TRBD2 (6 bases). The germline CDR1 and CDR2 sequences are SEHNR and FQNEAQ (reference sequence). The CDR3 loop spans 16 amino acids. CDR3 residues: CASSQTRGKASDTQYF. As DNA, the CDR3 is TGTGCCAGCAGCCAAACTCGCGGGAAAGCTTCAGACACGCAGTATTTT.